Shown below are 21 T cell receptor beta chains from a single sample sequenced in a study of neurological immune-mediated disorders. Time point indicated: longitudinal time-point 2. TCRdb re-derived calls from the 5' RACE reads in MiXCR, one entry per CDR3 protein. The sample lists 60,000 to 75,000 distinct CDR3 sequences; roughly 10% were seen once. Sample: PBMCs. Source of these receptors: a man aged 25-45 years in good health.

This clonotype appeared many times. V gene TRBV10-3 combines with J gene TRBJ1-1, with D unresolved. Germline CDR1 ENHRY, CDR2 SYGVKD. This CDR3 is built from 14 residues. Trimming took off 4 bases at V and 1 base at J, with 10 bases between the two ends. The CDR3 DNA sequence: TGTGCCATCAGTGGGGCCGAGACGAACACTGAAGCTTTCTTT. It is translated as CAISGAETNTEAFF.

This clonotype occurred many times. This chain connects TRBV20-1 to TRBJ1-1; D call uncertain. This CDR3 is 13 amino acids long. The V end lost 2 bases, the J end lost 4 bases, and 11 bases lay between the germline ends. CDR1 is DFQATT, CDR2 SNEGSKA, per germline (reference sequence). The DNA for the CDR3 is TGCAGTGCTAGATTAGAGAGGGTCACTGAAGCTTTCTTT. This codes for CSARLERVTEAFF.

This clonotype has at least ten counts. The gene calls are TRBV20-1 and TRBJ2-3; tentatively, D is TRBD2 (5 bases). The V end was cut by 0 bases, the J end by 2 bases, with 15 bases between. CDR1 and CDR2 from the germline V gene are DFQATT and SNEGSKA (reference sequence). The CDR3 loop spans 16 amino acids. The CDR3 spells CSARDQRENPTDTQYF. CDR3 coding DNA: TGCAGTGCTAGAGATCAGAGGGAGAACCCCACAGATACGCAGTATTTT.

The chain has TRBV5-4 and TRBJ2-2; no clear D. Germline V gives CDR1 SGHNT, CDR2 YYREEE (reference sequence). The CDR3 totals 13 residues. The CDR3 sequence is CESSPSMGGELFF. DNA for the CDR3: TGTGAAAGCAGCCCGTCCATGGGGGGGGAGCTGTTTTTT.

This clonotype was counted many times. This chain uses TRBV12-3 or TRBV12-4 with TRBJ2-3; D uncertain. This CDR3 is 13 amino acids long. The ends were cut back, 2 bases at V and 1 base at J, with 4 bases in the middle. CDR3 sequence (DNA): TGTGCCAGCAGTTTAACAGGCACAGATACGCAGTATTTT. This translates into CASSLTGTDTQYF.

The V and J genes are TRBV5-1 and TRBJ1-5; weak D call: TRBD1 (5 bases). The ends were cut back, 0 bases at V and 4 bases at J, with 11 bases in the middle. Germline V gives CDR1 SGHRS, CDR2 YFSETQ. The CDR3 has 15 amino acids. The DNA for the CDR3 is TGCGCCAGCAGCTTGGATGGGGGGGGGAATCAGCCCCAGCATTTT. Its protein product is CASSLDGGGNQPQHF.

This clonotype was seen ten or more times. The chain uses TRBV28 and TRBJ2-7; D remains ambiguous. Germline V gene sequence: CDR1 MDHEN, CDR2 SYDVKM. V was clipped by 6 bases and J by 4 bases, with 7 bases between them. The length of the CDR3 is 11 residues. The CDR3 here is CASSLMYEQYF. CDR3 nucleotides: TGTGCCAGCAGCCTGATGTACGAGCAGTACTTC.

The CDR3 region has the DNA TGTGCCAGCAGCCCTCCCCCCCGGACAGGGAACACCGGGGAGCTGTTTTTT. This sequence encodes CASSPPPRTGNTGELFF. This rearrangement joins TRBV3-1 to TRBJ2-2; 7 bases align to TRBD1. The CDR3 extends over 17 amino acids. V shed 4 bases, J shed 1 base, and the junction held 9 bases outside the gene matches. Germline CDR1 and CDR2: LGHDT and YNNKEL (reference sequence).

This clonotype was seen at least ten times. The chain combines TRBV5-1 with TRBJ2-3; weak D call: TRBD2 (6 bases). The CDR3 has 16 amino acids. Germline CDR1 SGHRS, CDR2 YFSETQ. V lost 1 base and J lost 1, with 13 bases in between. Here the CDR3 DNA reads TGCGCCAGCAGCTTGTCCGGGCGGGGAGGCACAGATACGCAGTATTTT. Protein product: CASSLSGRGGTDTQYF.

This clonotype was counted many times. The chain links TRBV18 to TRBJ1-2, with D unresolved. Between the trimmed V and J ends, which lost 3 bases and 3 bases, there was a span of 11 bases. Looked up from germline, CDR1 is KGHSH and CDR2 is LQKENI. CDR3 length equals 14 residues. CDR3 loop: CASSPVAADYGYTF. CDR3 DNA: TGTGCCAGCTCACCGGTGGCAGCGGACTATGGCTACACCTTC.

This rearrangement joins TRBV15 to TRBJ2-5; D may be TRBD1 (6 bases). The CDR3 loop spans 13 amino acids. V was trimmed by 3 bases and J by 7 bases, leaving 12 bases between them. Germline CDR1 is LNHNV and CDR2 is YYDKDF (reference sequence). CDR3 nucleotides: TGTGCCACCAGCAGGGACAGATCGGCGACCCAGTACTTC. Protein product: CATSRDRSATQYF. Using reference TRBV15 and TRBJ2-5 for the parts outside the CDR3, the full variable domain is DAMVIQNPRYQVTQFGKPVTLSCSQTLNHNVMYWYQQKSSQAPKLLFHYYDKDFNNEADTPDNFQSRRPNTSFCFLDIRSPGLGDTAMYLCATSRDRSATQYFGPGTRLLVL.

This clonotype was seen at least ten times. V usage is TRBV7-7 and J usage is TRBJ2-2; 7 bases are shared with TRBD2. V shed 6 bases, J shed 4 bases, and the junction held 11 bases outside the gene matches. CDR3 size: 16 residues. CDR1 SSHAT and CDR2 FNYEAQ come from the germline V gene (reference sequence). CDR3 nucleotide sequence: TGTGCCAGCAGTCCTGGGTCGGGAGGCCCCACCGGGGAGCTGTTTTTT. Its translation: CASSPGSGGPTGELFF.

In its sample, this clonotype was seen many times. The chain joins TRBV10-3 to TRBJ2-4, with 7 bases lining up with TRBD1. Germline-derived CDR1 and CDR2 are ENHRY and SYGVKD. V trimming: 2 bases; J trimming: 4 bases; junction bases outside the gene matches: 5. This CDR3 spans 15 amino acids. CDR3 residues: CAISEAGTVKNIQYF. Here the CDR3 DNA reads TGTGCCATCAGTGAGGCCGGGACAGTTAAAAACATTCAGTACTTC.

Details on this clonotype: A read error is possible here, since a much larger clone lies one base away. This chain links TRBV6-1 with TRBJ2-3; 7 nucleotides agree with TRBD1. From germline, CDR1 is MNHNS and CDR2 SASEGT. The CDR3 runs to 14 residues. The CDR3: CASSEETGKDKQYF. CDR3 coding DNA: TGTGCCAGCAGTGAGGAGACAGGGAAGGATAAGCAGTATTTT.

To note about this clonotype: A clone one base away is much larger, so this may be a read error. This chain joins TRBV20-1 and TRBJ1-6; D not resolved. This CDR3 has 12 amino acids. Germline loops: CDR1 DFQATT, CDR2 SNEGSKA (reference sequence). The CDR3 DNA is TGCAGTGCTAGAGATCTGAATTCATCCCTCCACTTT. Protein product: CSARDLNSSLHF.

In this sample, this clonotype turned up many times. CDR3: CASSPTRREPQHF. DNA for the CDR3: TGTGCCAGCTCACCAACCCGGAGAGAGCCCCAGCATTTT. The chain recombines TRBV18 with TRBJ1-5; D call uncertain. In germline, CDR1 is KGHSH, CDR2 LQKENI. The CDR3 runs 13 residues. V was trimmed by 2 bases and J by 8 bases, leaving 10 bases between them.

This clonotype was counted at least ten times. V and J are TRBV5-1 and TRBJ1-1; D gene unclear. The CDR3 loop spans 14 amino acids. V was cut by 0 bases and J by 1 base, with 7 bases left in between. Per germline, CDR1 SGHRS and CDR2 YFSETQ. The CDR3 sequence: CASSLDQENTEAFF. The CDR3 DNA follows: TGCGCCAGCAGCTTGGACCAGGAGAACACTGAAGCTTTCTTT.

Ten or more counts support this clonotype. V usage is TRBV5-5 and J usage is TRBJ2-7; 8 nucleotides align to TRBD1. There are 14 residues in the CDR3. J gave up 2 bases and V 4 bases, and 5 bases lay outside the gene matches. The germline CDR1 and CDR2 sequences are SGHKS and YYEKEE (reference sequence). CDR3 in DNA: TGTGCCAGCAGCGTATCGGGACAGGCCTACGAGCAGTACTTC. Amino acids: CASSVSGQAYEQYF.

This clonotype was seen many times. This chain uses TRBV20-1 with TRBJ2-7, with D maybe TRBD2 (5 bases). Trimming left V 3 bases short and J 5 bases short, with 14 bases between. Germline V gives CDR1 DFQATT, CDR2 SNEGSKA (reference sequence). The CDR3 consists of 13 residues. The chain's CDR3 is CSARDSERNEQYF. The CDR3 nucleotides are TGCAGTGCTAGGGACTCAGAGCGGAACGAGCAGTACTTC.

This clonotype appeared many times. The DNA for the CDR3 is TGTGCCAGCAGTGGACAGGGTTTGGGACCCGAGCAGTACTTC. This sequence encodes CASSGQGLGPEQYF. The rearrangement links TRBV28 to TRBJ2-7; TRBD1 aligns across 8 bases. The CDR3 has 14 amino acids. CDR1 and CDR2 (germline): MDHEN, SYDVKM. V was pared by 5 bases and J by 6 bases, with 9 bases of the junction left unmatched.

This clonotype came up many times. The rearrangement uses TRBV5-1 and TRBJ2-7; 8 positions match TRBD1. CDR1 and CDR2 (germline): SGHRS, YFSETQ. With V trimmed by 4 bases and J by 2 bases, 5 bases remained unmatched. CDR3 length: 14 amino acids. This CDR3 reads CASSGGQVTYEQYF. In DNA form, the CDR3 reads TGCGCCAGCAGCGGGGGACAGGTCACCTACGAGCAGTACTTC.